The clone carrying this T cell receptor beta chain has just a few counts. Its antigen remains unknown. The sample is drawn from a study of blood T cells in healthy people across ages. Study-wide findings and caveats: Conclusively comparing naive with antigen-experienced cells was impossible with unsorted PBMCs.

For the second PCR, which ran for about 7 to 11 cycles, a sample-barcoded 5' primer and a J-beta primer mix were used. Researchers report that a template-switch adaptor with 12 random nucleotides tagged each cDNA molecule. MiXCR, run by TCRdb on the 5' RACE reads, gives a single entry per CDR3 protein. The sample carries around 1,500,000 distinct CDR3 sequences, roughly 27% recorded once. Source material: blood. The clonotype originates from a woman aged 25 to 45 in good health.

CDR3 sequence (DNA): TGTGCCAGCAGTTACTTGGGGGAAGCCCAGCATTTT. This encodes CASSYLGEAQHF. The V gene is TRBV6-2 or TRBV6-3, the J gene TRBJ1-5; D is perhaps TRBD1 (5 bases). CDR3 length: 12 amino acids. V shed 1 base and J shed 11 bases, with 9 bases lying between them. Germline CDR1 and CDR2: MNHEY and SVGEGT.